Given below is one TCR beta chain in context. This specimen belongs to a study of radiotherapy plus CTLA-4 blockade in lung cancer. Turning to the study itself: Among enrolled patients, 15% to 20% responded and roughly 31% achieved disease control.

Focal radiation was given together with CTLA-4 blockade (ipilimumab) to patients with chemo-refractory metastatic non-small-cell lung cancer. Germline CDR1 SGHTA, CDR2 FQGTGA. Trimming cost V 3 bases and J 1 base, with 9 bases left between them. The CDR3 runs 14 residues. Profiled with immunoSEQ multiplex PCR; TCRdb holds only in-frame clones, not every one. The sample lists fewer than 150,000 clones, about four fifths occurring once. The TCR originated in a human donor with non-small cell lung cancer who had a partial response to radiotherapy plus ipilimumab. The sample in question was peripheral blood, obtained from a patient treated with radiotherapy plus ipilimumab. The rearrangement uses TRBV7-3 and TRBJ1-1; possibly TRBD1 for D (5 bases). This CDR3 is CASSFRGPNTEAFF. CDR3 in DNA: TGTGCCAGCAGCTTTAGGGGCCCGAACACTGAAGCTTTCTTT.